This T cell receptor beta chain was profiled in a study of CD8 T cells in ankylosing spondylitis. Concerning this clonotype itself: The antigen is not known.

Overall study results and limits: Seemingly distinctive of ankylosing spondylitis blood was a TCR beta motif formed by eight highly homologous variants.

Germline V gene lookup returns CDR1 SQVTM and CDR2 ANQGSEA. V was shortened by 0 bases and J by 4 bases, with 6 bases between the two germline ends. CDR3 length: 12 amino acids. MiXCR was run by TCRdb on the 5' RACE reads, yielding one entry per CDR3 protein. The repertoire consists of around 770,000 distinct CDR3 sequences, with approximately 12% occurring once and the leading ten covering 0.51%. The receptor's source is a male donor with ankylosing spondylitis. Material for sequencing was blood, either unsorted or a sorted T cell fraction (not recorded which). The chain has TRBV29-1 and TRBJ2-5, with a tentative D call TRBD1 (5 bases). The CDR3 region is CSVEDQGETQYF. In DNA, the CDR3 is TGCAGCGTTGAAGATCAGGGAGAGACCCAGTACTTC.